This T cell receptor beta chain is drawn from a study of blood T cell repertoires in COVID-19. Profiling relied on immunoSEQ multiplex PCR, and the TCRdb table lists in-frame clones only, not all of them. The repertoire holds 310,000 or so clones, with 80% to 90% as singletons. The CDR3 totals 15 residues. The junction had 7 bases not matched to a gene; V was cut back by 2 bases and J by 7 bases. Germline V gene sequence: CDR1 WNHNN, CDR2 SYGVQD (reference sequence). The clonotype was recovered from a man aged 25 to 40 with COVID-19, enrolled during active disease. The sequencing input was peripheral blood. The chain has TRBV10-1 and TRBJ1-2; 10 positions agree with TRBD1. The CDR3 DNA sequence: TGCGCCAGCAGTGAGGAAGGGACAGGGGAAGTTGGCTACACCTTC. This encodes CASSEEGTGEVGYTF.